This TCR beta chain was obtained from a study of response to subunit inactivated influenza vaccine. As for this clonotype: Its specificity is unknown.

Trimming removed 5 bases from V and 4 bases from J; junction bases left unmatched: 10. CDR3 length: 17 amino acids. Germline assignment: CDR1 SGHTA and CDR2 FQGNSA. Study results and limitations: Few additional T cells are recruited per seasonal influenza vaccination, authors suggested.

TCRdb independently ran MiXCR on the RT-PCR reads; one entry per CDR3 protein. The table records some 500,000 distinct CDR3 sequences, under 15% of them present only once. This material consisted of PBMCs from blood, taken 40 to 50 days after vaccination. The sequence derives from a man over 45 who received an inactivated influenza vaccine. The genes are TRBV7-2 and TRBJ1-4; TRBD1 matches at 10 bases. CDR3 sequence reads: CASSRTGTGVVNEKLFF. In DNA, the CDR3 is TGTGCCAGCAGCCGTACCGGGACAGGGGTCGTTAATGAAAAACTGTTTTTT.